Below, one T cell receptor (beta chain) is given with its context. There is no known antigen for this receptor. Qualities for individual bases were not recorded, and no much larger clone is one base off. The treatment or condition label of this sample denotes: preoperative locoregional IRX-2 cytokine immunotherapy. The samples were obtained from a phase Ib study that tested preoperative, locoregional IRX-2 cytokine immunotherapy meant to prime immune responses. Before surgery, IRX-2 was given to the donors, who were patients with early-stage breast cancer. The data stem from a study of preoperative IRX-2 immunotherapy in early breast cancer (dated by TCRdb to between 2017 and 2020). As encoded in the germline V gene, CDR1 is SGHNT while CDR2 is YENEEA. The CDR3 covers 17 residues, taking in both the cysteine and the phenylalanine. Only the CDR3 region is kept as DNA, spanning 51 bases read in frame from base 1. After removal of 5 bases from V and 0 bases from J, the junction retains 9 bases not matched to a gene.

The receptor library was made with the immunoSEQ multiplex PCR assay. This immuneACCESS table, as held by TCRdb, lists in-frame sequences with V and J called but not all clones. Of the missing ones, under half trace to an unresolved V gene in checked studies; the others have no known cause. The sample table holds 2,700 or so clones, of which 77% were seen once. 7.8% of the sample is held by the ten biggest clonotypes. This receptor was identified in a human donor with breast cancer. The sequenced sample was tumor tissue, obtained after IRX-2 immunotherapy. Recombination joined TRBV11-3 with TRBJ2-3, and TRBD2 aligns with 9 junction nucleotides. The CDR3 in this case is CASSQVAGGPSTDTQYF. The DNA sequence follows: TGTGCCAGCAGCCAAGTGGCGGGGGGGCCCAGCACAGATACGCAGTATTTT.